This T cell receptor beta chain was observed in a study of control samples from healthy donors and cancer patients. The CDR3 runs to 15 residues. CDR1 SGHDN and CDR2 FVKESK come from the germline V gene. With V trimmed by 5 bases and J by 3 bases, 6 bases remained unmatched. Assay: immunoSEQ multiplex PCR; the TCRdb copy retains only in-frame clones and omits some. This table has roughly 150,000 clones, about 93% appearing once. The receptor's source is a man aged 50-60 years in good health. The J gene is TRBJ2-7, the V gene TRBV14, with 11 bases that match TRBD2. Sequenced input: blood. CDR3 DNA sequence: TGTGCCAGCAGCTTTCGACTAGCGGGAAACTACGAGCAGTACTTC. Amino acids: CASSFRLAGNYEQYF.